The 30 T cell receptor beta chains below all came from one sample that was sequenced in a study of OX40 agonist ivuxolimab in advanced cancers. The repertoire was sequenced with immunoSEQ multiplex PCR; TCRdb's copy has only in-frame clones and lacks some. Here the sample spans about 32,000 clones, 81% being singletons. The sample was CD4+ or CD8+ T cells sorted from blood, taken in a trial of the OX40 agonist ivuxolimab. Receptor source: an adult with an advanced solid tumor such as melanoma, head and neck, liver or kidney cancer.

The chain employs TRBV9 and TRBJ2-2; tentatively, D is TRBD2 (6 bases). The CDR3 is made up of 14 amino acids. The germline V gene encodes CDR1 SGDLS and CDR2 YYNGEE. Trimming took off 3 bases at V and 3 bases at J, with 9 bases between the two ends. The CDR3 sequence: CASSGTIYTGELFF. CDR3 sequence (DNA): TGTGCCAGCAGCGGGACTATTTACACCGGGGAGCTGTTTTTT.

This rearrangement joins TRBV7-6 to TRBJ2-7; TRBD1 matches at 9 bases. The CDR3 runs to 14 residues. Trimming took 6 bases from V and 3 from J; bases not matched to a gene: 6. Germline V gene sequence: CDR1 SGHVS, CDR2 FNYEAQ. CDR3 amino acids: CASSNRGRGYEQYF. The DNA for the CDR3 is TGTGCCAGCAGTAACAGGGGGCGAGGCTACGAGCAGTACTTC.

The rearrangement uses TRBV7-3 and TRBJ2-1, with 7 bases lining up with TRBD1. Germline assignment: CDR1 SGHTA and CDR2 FQGTGA. V lost 5 bases, J lost 9 bases, and 16 bases stayed unmatched. The CDR3 extends over 16 amino acids. The CDR3 DNA is TGTGCCAGCAGCGCGAACAGACAGGGTGTGGGGAGTGAGCAGTTCTTC. Translation: CASSANRQGVGSEQFF.

The V and J genes are TRBV10-3 and TRBJ2-5; D is uncertain. CDR3 length: 13 amino acids. In germline, CDR1 is ENHRY, CDR2 SYGVKD. Deletions cut 6 bases from V and 5 bases from J, with 13 bases between. The CDR3 bases are TGTGCCATCAGACCCGATTCCCGGGAGACCCAGTACTTC. Amino acid sequence: CAIRPDSRETQYF.

This chain links TRBV9 with TRBJ2-1; weak D call: TRBD2 (6 bases). CDR3 size: 14 residues. With 6 bases removed from V and 3 bases from J, the gap between germline ends came to 13 bases. Germline CDR1 SGDLS, CDR2 YYNGEE. CDR3 amino acids: CASNRGSGYNEQFF. In DNA form, the CDR3 reads TGTGCCAGCAACCGGGGTAGCGGCTACAATGAGCAGTTCTTC.

This clone was seen a single time. This rearrangement joins TRBV18 to TRBJ2-2; possible D gene TRBD1, 5 bases. Looked up from germline, CDR1 is KGHSH and CDR2 is LQKENI. The V gene lost 7 bases and the J gene lost 7 bases, with 19 bases spanning the gap. The CDR3 runs 15 residues. Here the CDR3 DNA reads TGTGCCAGCTACCGAAGTACCCAGGGTTTCGGGGAGCTGTTTTTT. Protein: CASYRSTQGFGELFF.

The chain is built from TRBV5-4 and TRBJ2-7; 9 nucleotides match TRBD1. The CDR3 runs to 15 residues. The J segment lost 6 bases and the V segment lost 4 bases, leaving 11 bases of the junction unmatched. Germline values: CDR1 SGHNT, CDR2 YYREEE (reference sequence). CDR3 in amino acids: CASSPPGTGLREQYF. The CDR3 DNA follows: TGTGCCAGCAGCCCTCCCGGGACAGGGCTCCGCGAGCAGTACTTC.

The chain uses TRBV6-5 and TRBJ1-1, with TRBD1 as a possible D gene (6 bases). There are 14 residues in the CDR3. Trimming cost V 5 bases and J 9 bases, with 19 bases left between them. Germline CDR1 is MNHEY and CDR2 is SVGAGI. The CDR3 spells CASSANWDIQKAFF. The CDR3 DNA sequence: TGTGCCAGCAGTGCCAACTGGGACATTCAGAAAGCTTTCTTT.

The chain has TRBV7-8 and TRBJ1-1; D uncertain. The CDR3 has 13 residues. Trimming stripped 5 bases from V and 11 bases from J, with 18 bases between. Germline V gene data show CDR1 as SGHVS and CDR2 as FQNEAQ. The CDR3 region has the DNA TGTGCCAGCAGCGGGCGGACGCTCCTTGACGCTTTCTTT. This translates into CASSGRTLLDAFF.

The CDR3 bases are TGCGCCAGCAGGTGGGACCCCACTACAGATACGCAGTATTTT. Residues: CASRWDPTTDTQYF. This sequence joins TRBV5-1 and TRBJ2-3; D may correspond to TRBD1 or TRBD2 (5 bases each). V shed 5 bases and J shed 3 bases, with 13 bases lying between them. Germline assignment: CDR1 SGHRS and CDR2 YFSETQ. The CDR3 runs 14 residues. Looking up the rest from reference TRBV5-1 and TRBJ2-3 gives the full variable domain: KAGVTQTPRYLIKTRGQQVTLSCSPISGHRSVSWYQQTPGQGLQFLFEYFSETQRNKGNFPGRFSGRQFSNSRSEMNVSTLELGDSALYLCASRWDPTTDTQYFGPGTRLTVL.

In its sample, this clone was seen a few times. This chain links TRBV10-3 with TRBJ2-1, with 9 bases identical to TRBD1. V lost 3 bases to trimming and J lost 8 bases; unmatched junction nucleotides: 17. Germline V gene data show CDR1 as ENHRY and CDR2 as SYGVKD. This CDR3 comprises 18 residues. The CDR3 spells CAISEAQTGGSWGDEQFF. The CDR3, as DNA: TGTGCCATCAGTGAAGCCCAGACAGGGGGAAGTTGGGGGGATGAGCAGTTCTTC.

This clone came up once. V usage is TRBV29-1 and J usage is TRBJ2-1; D assignment may be TRBD1 or TRBD2 (6 bases each). CDR1 SQVTM and CDR2 ANQGSEA come from the germline V gene. CDR3 length: 15 amino acids. Trimming stripped 7 bases from V and 0 bases from J, with 16 bases between. This CDR3 is CSAGTPEGSYNEQFF. The CDR3 DNA reads as TGCAGCGCTGGGACACCGGAGGGCTCCTACAATGAGCAGTTCTTC.

The V call is TRBV6-5, the J call TRBJ1-5, with unresolved D. Germline V lookup: CDR1 MNHEY, CDR2 SVGAGI. V dropped 0 bases and J dropped 2 bases, with 8 bases sitting between them. There are 15 residues in the CDR3. CDR3 bases: TGTGCCAGCAGTTACTCGGCGGGTGGCAATCAGCCCCAGCATTTT. Protein product: CASSYSAGGNQPQHF.

The chain couples TRBV5-4 to TRBJ2-7; 7 nucleotides align to TRBD2. Germline V lookup: CDR1 SGHNT, CDR2 YYREEE (reference sequence). The CDR3 has 15 amino acids. The ends lost 0 bases at V and 2 bases at J; junction bases unmatched: 5. CDR3 loop: CASSLVSGGTYEQYF. In DNA, the CDR3 is TGTGCCAGCAGCTTGGTGTCGGGGGGTACCTACGAGCAGTACTTC.

This clone was detected only a few times. This sequence joins TRBV5-1 and TRBJ1-2; no definite D call. Trimming removed 4 bases at V and 8 bases at J, with 15 bases between. Germline lookup yields CDR1 SGHRS and CDR2 YFSETQ. The CDR3 loop spans 13 amino acids. The CDR3 region is CASSLDFPEGYTF. The CDR3 DNA follows: TGCGCCAGCAGCCTGGACTTCCCTGAGGGCTACACCTTC.

This chain uses TRBV18 with TRBJ2-1; 13 nucleotides agree with TRBD2. Germline assignment: CDR1 KGHSH and CDR2 LQKENI. The ends lost 4 bases at V and 10 bases at J; junction bases unmatched: 10. The CDR3 totals 16 residues. The CDR3 protein is CASSLLPGLAGTEQFF. As DNA, the CDR3 is TGTGCCAGCTCACTTCTTCCGGGACTAGCGGGAACCGAGCAGTTCTTC.

The chain combines TRBV28 with TRBJ2-7; 8 nucleotides line up with TRBD1. Germline-derived CDR1 and CDR2 are MDHEN and SYDVKM. Germline trimming cut 5 bases from V and 1 base from J; bases unmatched to any gene: 7. The CDR3 consists of 15 residues. The CDR3 reads CASSPTGQGSYEQYF. CDR3 DNA: TGTGCCAGCAGTCCCACCGGACAGGGTTCCTACGAGCAGTACTTC.

This clone was observed once. The V gene is TRBV6-6, the J gene TRBJ1-2; no definite D call. Germline V gene lookup returns CDR1 MNHNY and CDR2 SVGAGI (reference sequence). The V gene lost 7 bases and the J gene lost 6 bases, with 12 bases spanning the gap. The CDR3 spans 12 residues. As DNA, the CDR3 is TGTGCCAGCACCCCTAGTCGGGATGGCTACACCTTC. Encoded protein: CASTPSRDGYTF.

This clone was counted between two and nine times. The chain employs TRBV27 and TRBJ2-1; D gene ambiguous. The CDR3 has 15 residues. Trimming pared 2 bases from V and 7 bases from J, leaving 15 bases between. Germline values: CDR1 MNHEY, CDR2 SMNVEV (reference sequence). The DNA for the CDR3 is TGTGCCAGCAGTTTAGACTCCCGGGTACCTAATGAGCAGTTCTTC. This translates into CASSLDSRVPNEQFF.

This chain links TRBV15 with TRBJ1-6, with unresolved D. This CDR3 spans 14 amino acids. The V end was cut by 0 bases, the J end by 7 bases, with 7 bases between. CDR1 and CDR2 from the germline V gene are LNHNV and YYDKDF (reference sequence). The CDR3 DNA reads TGTGCCACCAGCAGAGATCCGAAGAATTCACCCCTCCACTTT. This encodes CATSRDPKNSPLHF.

The chain is built from TRBV6-1 and TRBJ1-5; 7 bases fit TRBD1. This CDR3 comprises 14 residues. The J segment lost 6 bases and the V segment lost 2 bases, leaving 4 bases of the junction unmatched. Germline CDR1 is MNHNS and CDR2 is SASEGT. CDR3 amino acids: CASSERQGGQPQHF. The CDR3 DNA reads as TGTGCCAGCAGTGAAAGACAGGGTGGTCAGCCCCAGCATTTT.

The J gene is TRBJ2-2, the V gene TRBV6-5, with TRBD1 as a possible D gene (6 bases). V gave up 3 bases and J gave up 4 bases, with 9 bases separating them. The CDR3 covers 14 residues. Germline V gives CDR1 MNHEY, CDR2 SVGAGI. CDR3 DNA sequence: TGTGCCAGCAGTTATGGGGGCTCCACCGGGGAGCTGTTTTTT. Translation gives CASSYGGSTGELFF.

The chain links TRBV4-3 to TRBJ2-2; D ambiguous. There are 14 residues in the CDR3. V was cut by 0 bases and J by 5 bases, with 7 bases left in between. From germline, CDR1 is LGHNA and CDR2 YSLEER. The CDR3 DNA is TGCGCCAGCAGCCAAGAGACAACAACCGGGGAGCTGTTTTTT. It codes for CASSQETTTGELFF.

The J gene is TRBJ2-2, the V gene TRBV7-8; perhaps TRBD2 as D (5 bases). Germline CDR1 is SGHVS and CDR2 is FQNEAQ. This CDR3 spans 15 amino acids. Trimming cost V 4 bases and J 0 bases, with 9 bases left between them. The CDR3 protein is CASSSRAANTGELFF. The CDR3 bases are TGTGCCAGCAGCTCGCGGGCCGCGAACACCGGGGAGCTGTTTTTT.

The J gene is TRBJ2-7, the V gene TRBV18; D may be TRBD1 or TRBD2 (5 bases each). Trimming took off 3 bases at V and 5 bases at J, with 5 bases between the two ends. This CDR3 region has 11 residues. Germline loops: CDR1 KGHSH, CDR2 LQKENI. In DNA form, the CDR3 reads TGTGCCAGCTCACCGGGACACGAGCAGTACTTC. This codes for CASSPGHEQYF.

The chain recombines TRBV2 with TRBJ2-3; 7 bases match TRBD2. V trimming: 5 bases; J trimming: 6 bases; junction bases outside the gene matches: 17. Per germline, CDR1 SNHLY and CDR2 FYNNEI. The CDR3 is made up of 17 amino acids. The CDR3 coding sequence is TGTGCCAGCAGTAGGGGAAGAGGACTAGGGGAGAGGGATACGCAGTATTTT. As protein: CASSRGRGLGERDTQYF.

The chain joins TRBV6-1 to TRBJ2-3; 7 positions agree with TRBD2. J gave up 6 bases and V 6 bases, and 6 bases lay outside the gene matches. Germline V gene sequence: CDR1 MNHNS, CDR2 SASEGT. This CDR3 contains 13 residues. The CDR3 region is CASSSGTGDTQYF. The CDR3 nucleotides read TGTGCCAGCAGCAGCGGGACTGGGGATACGCAGTATTTT.

This chain links TRBV5-5 with TRBJ1-1, with D perhaps matching TRBD1 (5 bases). Trimming shortened V by 2 bases and J by 0 bases, and 8 bases separated the two germline ends. The CDR3 totals 14 residues. The germline CDR1 and CDR2 sequences are SGHKS and YYEKEE (reference sequence). The CDR3 bases are TGTGCCAGCAGCTTCGGGGCTATGAACACTGAAGCTTTCTTT. Translating gives CASSFGAMNTEAFF.

V is TRBV7-2 and J is TRBJ1-2, with D possibly being TRBD1 (5 bases). Trimming removed 5 bases at V and 4 bases at J, with 17 bases between. The CDR3 is 15 amino acids. Germline CDR1 SGHTA, CDR2 FQGNSA. Here the CDR3 reads CASSPRQKWGYGYTF. CDR3 DNA: TGTGCCAGCAGCCCCCGACAGAAATGGGGCTATGGCTACACCTTC.

Points on this clone: The identical CDR3 is also encoded by other nucleotide sequences in the sample. The chain uses TRBV6-4 and TRBJ2-6; D remains ambiguous. CDR1 is MRHNA and CDR2 is SNTAGT in the germline V gene. This CDR3 has 14 residues. Trimming stripped 8 bases from V and 0 bases from J, with 8 bases between. This chain's CDR3 is CASRTDSGANVLTF. The CDR3 DNA sequence: TGTGCCAGCCGGACGGACTCTGGGGCCAACGTCCTGACTTTC.